This T cell receptor beta chain was captured in a study of T cell repertoires in cytomegalovirus infection. Overall study: Public TCR beta signatures provided an indication of both CMV infection and a matching HLA type. Study-wide results and caveats: What dominated the ex vivo response were HLA-C-restricted CMV-specific TCR beta clonotypes.

V was cut by 0 bases and J by 1 base, with 12 bases left in between. Germline assignment: CDR1 LNHNV and CDR2 YYDKDF (reference sequence). The CDR3 covers 16 residues. Each CDR3 protein is one row after TCRdb ran MiXCR on the reads. Among some 150,000 distinct CDR3 sequences listed, 5.5% to 8% were seen once. Details on this clonotype: Its antigen is currently unknown.

Sequencing was done on a sample of PBMCs. The source of this sequence is a human donor in good health (CMV status not recorded). Some clones in this sample may be carry-over from other donors' samples. V is TRBV15 and J is TRBJ2-5; possibly TRBD1 for D (5 bases). The DNA of the CDR3 is TGTGCCACCAGCAGAGATCTCGCAGGGCCCCAAGAGACCCAGTACTTC. Translation gives CATSRDLAGPQETQYF. Full variable domain (remainder filled in from reference TRBV15 and TRBJ2-5): DAMVIQNPRYQVTQFGKPVTLSCSQTLNHNVMYWYQQKSSQAPKLLFHYYDKDFNNEADTPDNFQSRRPNTSFCFLDIRSPGLGDTAMYLCATSRDLAGPQETQYFGPGTRLLVL.